This TCR beta chain emerged from a study of blood T cell repertoires in COVID-19. In the study overall: Italy, Spain and the United States were the sources of the convalescent and acute COVID-19 samples. From T cells, B-cell-depleted T cells, or PBMCs came the material, which was cDNA or gDNA.

The ends lost 1 base at V and 9 bases at J; junction bases unmatched: 7. The CDR3 loop spans 15 amino acids. The germline gives CDR1 LGHNT, CDR2 FRNRAP. In the original processing: Amplification with reference gene primers provided the estimates of nucleated cell counts. The assay was immunoSEQ multiplex PCR, and TCRdb's table has in-frame clones only and misses some. D and trimming were read from the DNA, whereas the V and J calls and clone size are those reported in that table. The table shows 65,000 to 90,000 clones, with around 91% occurring only once. The TCR originated in a human donor in a cohort sampled during active COVID-19. What was sequenced was peripheral blood. The chain uses TRBV12-5 and TRBJ2-5, with 11 bases that match TRBD1. The CDR3 nucleotides read TGTGCTAGTGGTTTGGAAGGGACAGGGGGGAAGGCCCAGTACTTC. Encoded protein: CASGLEGTGGKAQYF.